This T cell receptor (beta chain) stems from a study of Ad26.COV2.S vaccination and SARS-CoV-2 variants. This clone was found a few times. The CDR3 totals 16 residues. Germline lookup yields CDR1 MNHEY and CDR2 SMNVEV (reference sequence). Trimming removed 5 bases from V and 2 bases from J; junction bases left unmatched: 8. Specified treatment: some 20 received Ad26.COV2.S at low or high dose, single or two shots; about 5 received placebo; per-sample allocation not given. Day 63 after the first vaccine or placebo injection was the time point for sampling. Profiled with immunoSEQ multiplex PCR; TCRdb holds only in-frame clones, not every one. The repertoire includes about 680,000 clones, 89% of them detected once, and approximately 1.5% sits in the top ten.

The sequences come from peripheral blood, collected in a trial of Ad26.COV2.S vaccine versus placebo. The genes are TRBV27 and TRBJ2-3; 9 nucleotides line up with TRBD1. This receptor was taken from a person aged 18 to 59 who received the Ad26.COV2.S COVID-19 vaccine or a placebo. This CDR3 reads CASSPGQGFATDTQYF. As DNA, the CDR3 is TGTGCCAGCAGTCCGGGACAGGGTTTTGCCACAGATACGCAGTATTTT.